The rows below give T cell receptor beta chains drawn from one sample of a study of preoperative IRX-2 immunotherapy in early breast cancer. Only in-frame clones appear in the TCRdb table, and some are missing; sequencing was by immunoSEQ multiplex PCR. Of 850 to 1,300 clones detected, approximately 81% appear once; the ten largest clones hold 7% to 9%. The source was tumor tissue, collected before IRX-2 immunotherapy. These receptors all stem from a human donor with breast cancer. Both conserved end residues are part of each CDR3. The D gene is left open where the match is weak. Only some rows state a clone size, as once, few, many or a class for expanded clones.

v_gene	j_gene	abundance	d_gene	len	CDR3aa	CDR3nt
TRBV15	TRBJ2-7	NA	TRBD2	14	CATSRDGAGGEQYF	TGTGCCACCAGCAGAGACGGAGCGGGGGGCGAGCAGTACTTC
TRBV14	TRBJ1-5	NA	NA	13	CASSLAPFRAQHF	TGTGCCAGCAGTCTTGCACCTTTTAGGGCCCAGCATTTT
TRBV9	TRBJ2-3	NA	TRBD2	17	CASRRAGGLSSTDTQYF	TGTGCCAGCAGGAGGGCGGGGGGCCTTTCTAGCACAGATACGCAGTATTTT
TRBV10-2	TRBJ2-3	NA	NA	12	CASSGETDTQYF	TGCGCCAGCAGTGGGGAGACAGATACGCAGTATTTT
TRBV6-8	TRBJ2-7	NA	TRBD1	14	CASSYSGTVYEQYF	TGTGCCAGCAGTTACTCCGGGACAGTCTACGAGCAGTACTTC
TRBV6-8	TRBJ2-5	NA	NA	15	CASSYLGRYQETQYF	TGTGCCAGCAGTTACCTAGGAAGGTACCAAGAGACCCAGTACTTC
TRBV6-8	TRBJ1-2	NA	NA	14	CASSNLGHIYGYTF	TGTGCCAGCAGCAACTTGGGACACATCTATGGCTACACCTTC
TRBV12-2	TRBJ2-1	NA	NA	18	CASRRTSGGDHSYNEQFF	TGTGCAAGTCGCCGGACTAGCGGGGGAGACCACTCCTACAATGAGCAGTTCTTC
TRBV28	TRBJ2-3	NA	NA	12	CASSLFTDTQYF	TGTGCCAGCAGTTTATTTACAGATACGCAGTATTTT
TRBV12-5	TRBJ2-3	NA	TRBD2	15	CASTWTSGEADTQYF	TGTGCCAGCACCTGGACTAGCGGGGAAGCAGATACGCAGTATTTT
TRBV10-3	TRBJ1-1	NA	NA	14	CAISESGGNTEAFF	TGTGCCATCAGTGAGTCAGGAGGGAACACTGAAGCTTTCTTT
TRBV6-8	TRBJ2-2	NA	NA	14	CASSRDLNTGELFF	TGTGCCAGCAGCCGGGACCTGAACACCGGGGAGCTGTTTTTT
TRBV18	TRBJ2-7	NA	NA	16	CASSPRVRGTLREQYF	TGTGCCAGCTCACCAAGAGTCAGGGGTACCTTACGGGAGCAGTACTTC
TRBV19	TRBJ1-2	NA	NA	14	CASSIGAGTYGYTF	TGTGCCAGTAGTATAGGGGCAGGGACCTATGGCTACACCTTC
TRBV19	TRBJ1-3	NA	TRBD1	16	CASSTGTGGAGNTIYF	TGTGCCAGTAGTACCGGGACAGGGGGCGCTGGAAACACCATATATTTT
TRBV23-1	TRBJ1-1	few	NA	13	CASSTTGPGKAFF	TGCGCCAGCAGCACCACGGGACCGGGAAAAGCTTTCTTT
TRBV11-3	TRBJ1-2	NA	TRBD1	14	CASSHDRGGEGYTF	TGTGCCAGCAGCCACGACAGGGGAGGAGAGGGCTACACCTTC
TRBV11-3	TRBJ2-3	few	NA	16	CASSLQPDSSTDTQYF	TGTGCCAGCAGCTTACAACCAGACTCTAGCACAGATACGCAGTATTTT
TRBV12-5	TRBJ2-1	NA	TRBD1	15	CASAGTGGVYNEQFF	TGTGCTAGTGCCGGGACAGGGGGCGTCTACAATGAGCAGTTCTTC
TRBV6-8	TRBJ2-1	few	TRBD2	16	CASSLPNSGGYNEQFF	TGTGCCAGCAGTTTACCTAATAGCGGGGGGTACAATGAGCAGTTCTTC
TRBV30	TRBJ1-1	few	NA	13	CAWRADRRTEAFF	TGTGCCTGGAGGGCCGACAGGCGGACTGAAGCTTTCTTT
TRBV30	TRBJ2-7	NA	TRBD1	13	CAWRQGTSYEQYF	TGTGCCTGGAGACAGGGGACCTCCTACGAGCAGTACTTC
TRBV6-8	TRBJ2-7	once	TRBD2	13	CATLTSGPYEQYF	TGTGCCACACTTACTAGCGGCCCCTACGAGCAGTACTTC
TRBV29-1	TRBJ2-1	NA	TRBD1	16	CSVEDPDRSTYNEQFF	TGCAGCGTTGAAGACCCGGACAGGTCGACCTACAATGAGCAGTTCTTC
TRBV10-2	TRBJ2-1	NA	NA	14	CASSESRMGNEQFF	TGCGCCAGCAGTGAGTCGCGGATGGGGAATGAGCAGTTCTTC
TRBV5-1	TRBJ1-5	NA	NA	14	CASSPDPGLQPQHF	TGCGCCAGCAGCCCGGACCCCGGACTGCAGCCCCAGCATTTT
TRBV15	TRBJ1-3	large	NA	16	CATSEPGQLSGNTIYF	TGTGCCACCAGCGAACCGGGACAACTCTCTGGAAACACCATATATTTT
TRBV6-8	TRBJ1-5	once	NA	15	CASSIRIYSNQPQHF	TGTGCCAGCAGCATACGGATTTATAGCAATCAGCCCCAGCATTTT
TRBV29-1	TRBJ1-1	NA	NA	14	CSVKTGTVNTEAFF	TGCAGCGTTAAGACCGGGACGGTGAACACTGAAGCTTTCTTT
TRBV19	TRBJ2-1	NA	TRBD1	14	CASSTTGAYNEQFF	TGTGCCAGTAGTACGACAGGGGCCTACAATGAGCAGTTCTTC
TRBV25-1	TRBJ2-3	NA	NA	13	CASSAGLGDTQYF	TGTGCCAGCAGCGCCGGGTTGGGAGATACGCAGTATTTT
TRBV11-3	TRBJ2-1	NA	NA	14	CASSFVRADNEQFF	TGTGCCAGCAGCTTCGTCCGAGCGGACAATGAGCAGTTCTTC
TRBV19	TRBJ1-1	NA	TRBD1	13	CASGDRGNTEAFF	TGTGCCAGTGGCGACAGGGGGAACACTGAAGCTTTCTTT
TRBV7-2	TRBJ2-7	NA	NA	13	CASSLVGAREQYF	TGTGCCAGCAGCTTAGTTGGGGCGCGGGAGCAGTACTTC
TRBV11-3	TRBJ1-1	NA	TRBD1	14	CASSLGQGNTEAFF	TGTGCCAGCAGCCTAGGACAGGGGAACACTGAAGCTTTCTTT
TRBV30	TRBJ2-3	few	NA	12	CAMEYNTDTQYF	TGTGCCATGGAGTATAACACAGATACGCAGTATTTT
TRBV6-8	TRBJ2-7	NA	TRBD1	14	CASTQRQGLTKQYF	TGTGCCAGCACCCAGAGACAGGGCCTGACCAAGCAGTACTTC
TRBV4-1	TRBJ2-3	NA	NA	14	CASSQAPLADTQYF	TGCGCCAGCAGCCAAGCCCCGTTGGCAGATACGCAGTATTTT
TRBV10-2	TRBJ2-1	NA	NA	12	CARPRSYNEQFF	TGCGCCAGGCCTAGATCCTACAATGAGCAGTTCTTC
TRBV11-3	TRBJ1-1	NA	NA	15	CASSLAAGMNTEAFF	TGTGCCAGCAGCTTGGCCGCAGGGATGAACACTGAAGCTTTCTTT
TRBV6-8	TRBJ2-7	NA	NA	14	CASSSPTDTYEQYF	TGTGCCAGCAGTTCCCCGACCGACACCTACGAGCAGTACTTC
TRBV6-8	TRBJ2-1	NA	NA	12	CAISLGGLEQFF	TGTGCCATCAGTTTGGGTGGACTAGAGCAGTTCTTC
TRBV28	TRBJ2-7	NA	NA	16	CASSLVAGSPFYEQYF	TGTGCCAGCAGTTTAGTGGCGGGAAGTCCCTTCTACGAGCAGTACTTC
TRBV18	TRBJ1-5	NA	NA	14	CASSPTGGNQPQHF	TGTGCCAGCTCACCAACAGGAGGCAATCAGCCCCAGCATTTT
TRBV15	TRBJ2-1	NA	NA	14	CATSRVGINNEQFF	TGTGCCACCAGCAGAGTTGGTATCAACAATGAGCAGTTCTTC
TRBV28	TRBJ2-1	few	TRBD2	16	CASSPSLAGLYNEQFF	TGTGCCAGCAGCCCATCTCTAGCGGGACTCTACAATGAGCAGTTCTTC
TRBV11-3	TRBJ2-7	NA	TRBD2	17	CASSLGLAGRVSYEQYF	TGTGCCAGCAGCTTAGGGCTAGCGGGGAGGGTCTCCTACGAGCAGTACTTC
TRBV6-8	TRBJ1-1	NA	NA	14	CASRTRTELTEAFF	TGTGCCAGCCGAACCCGGACAGAATTAACTGAAGCTTTCTTT
TRBV6-8	TRBJ2-5	NA	NA	14	CASSLSGVGETQYF	TGTGCCAGCAGTTTGTCCGGGGTGGGGGAGACCCAGTACTTC
TRBV12-2	TRBJ1-2	NA	NA	14	CAITTGGENDGYTF	TGTGCCATAACGACAGGGGGCGAGAATGATGGCTACACCTTC
TRBV12-5	TRBJ2-2	NA	NA	13	CASNLDYTGELFF	TGTGCCAGCAATCTGGATTACACCGGGGAGCTGTTTTTT
TRBV11-3	TRBJ2-1	NA	TRBD1	14	CASSPGTGDNEQFF	TGTGCCAGCAGCCCCGGGACAGGGGACAATGAGCAGTTCTTC
TRBV25-1	TRBJ1-2	NA	TRBD1	12	CASRQGIYGYTF	TGTGCCAGCAGACAGGGGATTTATGGCTACACCTTC
TRBV14	TRBJ1-6	NA	NA	15	CASSSSRGPNSPLHF	TGTGCCAGCAGCTCCTCGCGGGGGCCCAATTCACCCCTCCACTTT